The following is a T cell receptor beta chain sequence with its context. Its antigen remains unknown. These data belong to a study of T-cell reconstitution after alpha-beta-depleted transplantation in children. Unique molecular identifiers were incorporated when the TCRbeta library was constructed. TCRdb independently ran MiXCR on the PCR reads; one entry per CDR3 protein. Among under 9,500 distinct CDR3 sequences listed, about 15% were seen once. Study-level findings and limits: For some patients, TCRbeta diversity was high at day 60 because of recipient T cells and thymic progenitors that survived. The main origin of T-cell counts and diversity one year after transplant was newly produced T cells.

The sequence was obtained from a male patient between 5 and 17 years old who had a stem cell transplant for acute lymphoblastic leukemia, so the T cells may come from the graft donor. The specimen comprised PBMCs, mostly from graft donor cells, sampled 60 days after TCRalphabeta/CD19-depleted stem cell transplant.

CDR3 protein: CASSEAGTGWVPLHF. The DNA for the CDR3 is TGTGCCAGCAGTGAAGCCGGGACAGGGTGGGTGCCCCTCCACTTT. This chain uses TRBV6-1 with TRBJ1-6; 9 bases match TRBD1. Per the germline V gene, CDR1 is MNHNS and CDR2 is SASEGT. The CDR3 covers 15 residues. Unmatched junction bases numbered 7, after V lost 0 bases and J lost 13 bases.